These 2 T cell receptor beta chains were sequenced from one sample in a study of T cells in Graves' hyperthyroidism and ophthalmopathy. RNA transcripts served as the template for amplifying TCR beta CDR3 regions. RT-PCR in the first round (using the HTBI primer set) targeted the TCR CDR3. MiXCR was run by TCRdb on the multiplex PCR reads, yielding one entry per CDR3 protein. The repertoire holds roughly 700,000 distinct CDR3 sequences, 30% to 40% seen once, with around 30% in the top ten. The sequenced sample consisted of blood. The receptors derive from a woman aged 40 to 50 with Graves' hyperthyroidism.

The sample holds many counts of this clonotype. The rearrangement links TRBV15 to TRBJ1-1; D not certain. The CDR3 runs to 11 residues. The germline CDR1 and CDR2 sequences are LNHNV and YYDKDF (reference sequence). V lost 0 bases and J lost 11, with 7 bases in between. The CDR3 spells CATSREPGAFF. CDR3 nucleotides: TGTGCCACCAGCAGAGAACCTGGGGCTTTCTTT.

As for this clonotype: A much larger clone sits a single nucleotide away, making a read error possible. This rearrangement joins TRBV10-3 to TRBJ2-6; TRBD1 agrees at 9 bases. Germline-derived CDR1 and CDR2 are ENHRY and SYGVKD. The length of the CDR3 is 17 residues. Trimming at V came to 11 bases and at J to 4 bases, leaving 15 bases not matched to a gene. CDR3 loop: CAGKRTGDLSGANVLTF. The DNA for the CDR3 is TGTGCCGGTAAGAGGACAGGGGATCTCTCCGGGGCCAACGTCCTGACTTTC.